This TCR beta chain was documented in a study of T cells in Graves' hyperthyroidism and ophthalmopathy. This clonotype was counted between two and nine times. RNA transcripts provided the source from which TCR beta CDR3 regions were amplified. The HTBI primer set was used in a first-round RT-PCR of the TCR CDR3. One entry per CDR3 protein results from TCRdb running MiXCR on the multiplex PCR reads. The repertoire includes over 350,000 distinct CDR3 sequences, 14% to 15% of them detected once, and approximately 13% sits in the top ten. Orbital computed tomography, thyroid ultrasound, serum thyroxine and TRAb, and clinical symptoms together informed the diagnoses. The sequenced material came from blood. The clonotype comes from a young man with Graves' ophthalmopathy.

CDR3 residues: CASSLDEWADTQYF. CDR3 coding DNA: TGTGCCAGCAGCTTAGATGAATGGGCAGATACGCAGTATTTT. This chain uses TRBV7-9 with TRBJ2-3; D is undetermined. Germline V gene lookup returns CDR1 SEHNR and CDR2 FQNEAQ (reference sequence). The CDR3 is 14 residues long. The V and J ends lost 1 base and 4 bases respectively, with 9 bases between them.